Listed below are T cell receptor beta chains from one sample, sequenced in a study of blood T cell repertoires in COVID-19. Sequencing was performed with immunoSEQ multiplex PCR; in TCRdb, only in-frame clones are kept and a portion is missing. The sample records around 300,000 clones, roughly 88% being singletons. Sequenced: PBMCs or T cells enriched from blood (not recorded which). These receptors came from a man under 40 who had recovered from COVID-19. The CDR3 runs from the conserved cysteine through the conserved F or W. A D gene is named only where the DNA matches it firmly. Expanded clones get a size class; other rows say once, few or many, or leave the size out.

d_gene: TRBD1; j_gene: TRBJ2-7; v_gene: TRBV28; abundance: -; CDR3nt: TGTGCCAGCAGTTCCGGGACAGGGAGGTACGAGCAGTACTTC; CDR3aa: CASSSGTGRYEQYF
d_gene: -; j_gene: TRBJ2-7; v_gene: TRBV30; abundance: -; CDR3nt: TGTGCCTGGAGTGTAGGTGGCAGGGGCTACGAGCAGTACTTC; CDR3aa: CAWSVGGRGYEQYF
d_gene: -; j_gene: TRBJ1-5; v_gene: TRBV5-5; abundance: -; CDR3nt: TGTGCCAGCAGCTTGGTCAGGGAGGACCAGCCCCAGCATTTT; CDR3aa: CASSLVREDQPQHF
d_gene: TRBD1; j_gene: TRBJ1-3; v_gene: TRBV5-1; abundance: -; CDR3nt: TGCGCCAGCAGCCTTACAGGGGGACACTCTGGAAACACCATATATTTT; CDR3aa: CASSLTGGHSGNTIYF
d_gene: -; j_gene: TRBJ1-2; v_gene: TRBV28; abundance: -; CDR3nt: TGTGCCAGCAGTTTTCGAGAGGATGGCTACACCTTC; CDR3aa: CASSFREDGYTF
d_gene: TRBD1; j_gene: TRBJ1-6; v_gene: TRBV2; abundance: -; CDR3nt: TGTGCCAGCGGGGGACAGGGGAATTCACCCCTCCACTTT; CDR3aa: CASGGQGNSPLHF
d_gene: -; j_gene: TRBJ2-7; v_gene: TRBV10-1; abundance: -; CDR3nt: TGCGCCAGCAGTGATGGGCAGGGTCAGTACTTC; CDR3aa: CASSDGQGQYF
d_gene: -; j_gene: TRBJ2-5; v_gene: TRBV5-1; abundance: -; CDR3nt: TGCGCCAGCAGCTTGATGGGCCCGCAAGAGACCCAGTACTTC; CDR3aa: CASSLMGPQETQYF
d_gene: -; j_gene: TRBJ2-7; v_gene: TRBV5-1; abundance: -; CDR3nt: TGCGCCAGCAGCACCGGATCCGGGGACGAGCAGTACTTC; CDR3aa: CASSTGSGDEQYF
d_gene: -; j_gene: TRBJ2-3; v_gene: TRBV14; abundance: few; CDR3nt: TGTGCCAGCAGCCAAGGAGAATTCACGCAGTATTTT; CDR3aa: CASSQGEFTQYF
d_gene: TRBD2; j_gene: TRBJ2-5; v_gene: TRBV11-2; abundance: -; CDR3nt: TGTGCCAGCAGCTTAGCAGGGGCTAGCGGGGGGGAGGAGACCCAGTACTTC; CDR3aa: CASSLAGASGGEETQYF